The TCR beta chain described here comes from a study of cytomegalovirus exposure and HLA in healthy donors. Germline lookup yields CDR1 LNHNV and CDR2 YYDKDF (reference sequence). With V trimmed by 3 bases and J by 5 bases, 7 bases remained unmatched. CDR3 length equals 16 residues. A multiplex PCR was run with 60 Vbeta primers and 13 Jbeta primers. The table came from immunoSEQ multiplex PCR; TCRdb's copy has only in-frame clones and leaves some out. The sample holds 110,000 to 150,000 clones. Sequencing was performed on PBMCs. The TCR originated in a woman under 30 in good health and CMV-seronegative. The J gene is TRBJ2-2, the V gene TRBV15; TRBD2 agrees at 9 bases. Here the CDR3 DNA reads TGTGCCACCAGCAGTCGCCCGGGACTAGCTACCGGGGAGCTGTTTTTT. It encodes CATSSRPGLATGELFF. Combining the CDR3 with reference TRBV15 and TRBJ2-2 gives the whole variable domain DAMVIQNPRYQVTQFGKPVTLSCSQTLNHNVMYWYQQKSSQAPKLLFHYYDKDFNNEADTPDNFQSRRPNTSFCFLDIRSPGLGDTAMYLCATSSRPGLATGELFFGEGSRLTVL.